Listed below are T cell receptor beta chains from one sample, sequenced in a study of cytomegalovirus exposure and HLA in healthy donors. TCRdb's copy holds only in-frame clones and misses some; the assay was immunoSEQ multiplex PCR. Here the sample spans fewer than 110,000 clones, more than 75% being singletons. The source material was PBMCs. Receptor source: a woman under 30 in good health and CMV-seropositive. Each CDR3 is given with its conserved first and last residue. The D gene is left open where the match is weak. Clone size is not always given. Where it is, it says once, few, many or a class for expanded clones.

size,J,V,D,CDR3,DNA
.,TRBJ1-2,TRBV5-1,TRBD1,CASSPQGAPDGYTF,TGCGCCAGCAGCCCCCAGGGGGCCCCAGATGGCTACACCTTC
.,TRBJ1-5,TRBV5-6,TRBD1,CASSLAGTGAERPNQPQHF,TGTGCCAGCAGCTTGGCAGGGACAGGGGCCGAACGGCCTAATCAGCCCCAGCATTTT
.,TRBJ2-7,TRBV28,.,CASSSPSEGRYEQYF,TGTGCCAGCAGTTCACCTTCGGAGGGCCGTTACGAGCAGTACTTC
.,TRBJ2-1,TRBV7-2,TRBD2,CASSLVGGEFF,TGTGCCAGCAGCCTCGTGGGAGGGGAGTTCTTC
once,TRBJ1-4,TRBV7-2,.,CASSLVPATNEKLFF,TGTGCCAGCAGCTTAGTGCCAGCAACTAATGAAAAACTGTTTTTT
.,TRBJ1-2,TRBV30,.,CAWKGQGLSGYTF,TGTGCCTGGAAGGGGCAGGGTCTTTCTGGCTACACCTTC
.,TRBJ2-7,TRBV6-5,.,CASSYSRVAFYEQYF,TGTGCCAGCAGTTACTCGAGGGTCGCTTTCTACGAGCAGTACTTC
few,TRBJ1-1,TRBV6-1,.,CASSGDWGDTEAFF,TGTGCCAGCAGTGGGGACTGGGGGGACACTGAAGCTTTCTTT
.,TRBJ1-2,TRBV5-1,.,CASSLGQSTNYGYTF,TGCGCCAGCAGCTTGGGACAGTCGACTAACTATGGCTACACCTTC
.,TRBJ2-1,TRBV9,.,CASSSQGLEQFF,TGTGCCAGCAGCTCCCAGGGTCTGGAACAGTTCTTC